A selection of T cell receptor beta chains follows, all from one sample in a study of regulatory T cells in long-lasting Graves disease. TCRdb recomputed calls from the multiplex PCR reads with MiXCR, one row per CDR3 protein. The sample records roughly 560,000 distinct CDR3 sequences, roughly 15% being singletons. The sample was also linked to a second study, of T cells in Graves' hyperthyroidism and ophthalmopathy.

The sequences come from peripheral blood mononuclear cells (PBMCs), collected at new diagnosis, from a patient treated with antithyroid drugs. These receptors came from a woman aged 35-65 years with Graves disease. Each CDR3 is given with its conserved first and last residue. D genes are given only for firm matches. A clone size is listed for some rows: how often the clone was seen (once, few, many), or a class if it is expanded.

v_call	j_call	clone_size	d_call	cdr3_nt	cdr3_aa
TRBV27	TRBJ2-3	few	TRBD2	TGTGCCAGCAGGGGACTAGCGGGGGGGCAAGATACGCAGTATTTT	CASRGLAGGQDTQYF
TRBV2	TRBJ1-2	many	TRBD1	TGTGCCAGCAGTGAAACAGGGGATTTATATGGCTACACCTTC	CASSETGDLYGYTF
TRBV12-3/TRBV12-4	TRBJ1-5	.	.	TGTGCCAGCAGTTTCGGGGGATTCAATCAGCCCCAGCATTTT	CASSFGGFNQPQHF
TRBV2	TRBJ1-1	many	.	TGTGCCAGCGGAACTAGGGCGAACACTGAAGCTTTCTTT	CASGTRANTEAFF
TRBV3-1	TRBJ2-7	.	.	TGTGCCAGCAGTCGGTCCTCCGGCGAGCAGTACTTC	CASSRSSGEQYF
TRBV27	TRBJ2-7	.	.	TGTGCCAGCAGAAGGACGGAAAGCTCCTACGAGCAGTACTTC	CASRRTESSYEQYF
TRBV20-1	TRBJ2-1	few	.	TGCAGTGCTAACCCCCAGACAGGCGCTGGCGATGAGCAGTTCTTC	CSANPQTGAGDEQFF
TRBV7-8	TRBJ2-1	many	.	TGTGCCAGCAGCCACAGACAGCCCTCCTACAATGAGCAGTTCTTC	CASSHRQPSYNEQFF
TRBV3-1	TRBJ1-2	many	.	TGTGCCAGCAGCCAAGAGGTGGTGGGCCACTATGGCTACACCTTC	CASSQEVVGHYGYTF
TRBV4-2	TRBJ2-7	few	.	TGTGCCAGCAGCCAAGTTGGAGGGGAGTACGGGCAGTACTTC	CASSQVGGEYGQYF
TRBV10-3	TRBJ2-3	many	.	TGTGCCATCAGTGCCCGAGATTCCCCGGGAGATACGCAGTATTTT	CAISARDSPGDTQYF
TRBV10-3	TRBJ2-7	many	TRBD2	TGTGCCATCAGTGGAGTAGCGGGGGGATCCTACGAGCAGTACTTC	CAISGVAGGSYEQYF
TRBV12-3/TRBV12-4	TRBJ2-5	many	.	TGTGCCAGCAGTTTAGCGCGAGGAAAAGAGACCCAGTACTTC	CASSLARGKETQYF
TRBV20-1	TRBJ2-1	many	TRBD2	TGCAGTGCCGATGATCGTTCTAGCGGGGGCAATGAGCAGTTCTTC	CSADDRSSGGNEQFF
TRBV6-1	TRBJ2-2	few	TRBD2	TGTGCCAGCAGACCCTGGGCGGGAGTCGGGGAGCTGTTTTTT	CASRPWAGVGELFF
TRBV18	TRBJ1-4	many	.	TGTGCCAGCTCACCTAGCGGGATCCTTAATGAAAAACTGTTTTTT	CASSPSGILNEKLFF
TRBV2	TRBJ2-5	many	TRBD1	TGTGCCAGCAGCATGGGACAGAGGACTGAGACCCAGTACTTC	CASSMGQRTETQYF
TRBV6-1	TRBJ1-5	few	TRBD1	TGTGCCAGCAGTGAAGGAGCAGGGGGAAATCAGCCCCAGCATTTT	CASSEGAGGNQPQHF
TRBV29-1	TRBJ1-1	.	.	TGCAGCGTTGCGGGACAGAACACTGAAGCTTTCTTT	CSVAGQNTEAFF
TRBV5-1	TRBJ1-1	many	TRBD1	TGCGCCAGTTATACAGGGGATACGAACACTGAAGCTTTCTTT	CASYTGDTNTEAFF
TRBV28	TRBJ2-3	many	TRBD1	TGTGCCACCTCCCCCCGTGGACAGGGGGCTTATACGCAGTATTTT	CATSPRGQGAYTQYF
TRBV2	TRBJ1-4	.	TRBD1	TGTGCCAGCGGGACAGACGATGAAAAACTGTTTTTT	CASGTDDEKLFF
TRBV5-6	TRBJ1-1	.	.	TGTGCCAGCAGCTTAAGAATAGGGAACACTGAAGCTTTCTTT	CASSLRIGNTEAFF
TRBV5-4	TRBJ1-5	.	TRBD1	TGTGCCAGCAGCTCTCCAGGGGGACCCCAGCATTTT	CASSSPGGPQHF
TRBV18	TRBJ2-7	many	TRBD2	TGTGCCAGCTCACCGAATGGACTAGGGGAGCAGTACTTC	CASSPNGLGEQYF
TRBV6-1	TRBJ1-4	many	TRBD1	TGTGCCAGCAGAACAGGGGGTCAGGAAAAACTGTTTTTT	CASRTGGQEKLFF
TRBV6-1	TRBJ2-3	many	.	TGTGCCAGCAGGGACGGCCCTACAGATACGCAGTATTTT	CASRDGPTDTQYF
TRBV3-1	TRBJ1-2	many	.	TGTGCCAGCAGCCAAGCCGGGACATCGGACTTCTATGGCTACACCTTC	CASSQAGTSDFYGYTF
TRBV11-1	TRBJ1-1	.	TRBD1	TGTGCCAGCAGCTCTGAAACCTCAGGGGGCCCCCACACTGAAGCTTTCTTT	CASSSETSGGPHTEAFF
TRBV28	TRBJ2-7	few	.	TGTGCCAGCAGCTCCCCGGGTTTCCAGCAGTACTTC	CASSSPGFQQYF
TRBV15	TRBJ2-7	.	.	TGTGCCACCAGCAGAGAAGGGTTACACGAGCAGTACTTC	CATSREGLHEQYF
TRBV6-5	TRBJ2-7	many	TRBD1	TGTGCCAGCAGTTACGGACAGGGTAGCTCCTACGAGCAGTACTTC	CASSYGQGSSYEQYF
TRBV3-1	TRBJ2-1	many	TRBD2	TGTGCCAGCAGCCAAGACTTAGCGGGGTCCTACAATGAGCAGTTCTTC	CASSQDLAGSYNEQFF
TRBV25-1	TRBJ1-6	.	TRBD1	TGTGCCAGCAGTCCAGGGGGTCAGAGAGATTCACCCCTCCACTTT	CASSPGGQRDSPLHF
TRBV7-2	TRBJ2-7	few	.	TGTGCCAGCAGCTCTTCGACAGGCCACGAGCAGTACTTC	CASSSSTGHEQYF
TRBV12-3/TRBV12-4	TRBJ1-4	few	.	TGTGCCAGCAGTTTAAGGACCCGAGGGGAAAAACTGTTTTTT	CASSLRTRGEKLFF
TRBV7-9	TRBJ1-6	few	.	TGTGCCAGCAGCGTTTACTCCAACAGGGAAAATAATTCACCCCTCCACTTT	CASSVYSNRENNSPLHF
TRBV6-1	TRBJ2-7	many	.	TGTGCCAGCAGTCCGCAGGGAAACGAGCAGTACTTC	CASSPQGNEQYF
TRBV6-1	TRBJ2-4	.	TRBD1	TGTGCCATAGACGACAGGGTGTTGGACAAAAACATTCAGTACTTC	CAIDDRVLDKNIQYF
TRBV9	TRBJ1-3	.	.	TGTGCCAGCGGAGGCGTCGGTTCTGGAAACACCATATATTTT	CASGGVGSGNTIYF
TRBV3-1	TRBJ1-2	many	TRBD1	TGTGCCAGCAGCCCGCTACAGGGGGCCGGTGGCTACACCTTC	CASSPLQGAGGYTF
TRBV3-1	TRBJ2-7	.	.	TGTGCCAGCAGCCAAGATTTAACAGAGAGCTCCTACGAGCAGTACTTC	CASSQDLTESSYEQYF
TRBV6-5	TRBJ2-2	many	.	TGTGCCAGCAGTTACTATCGGACGCTCGGGGAGCTGTTTTTT	CASSYYRTLGELFF
TRBV4-1	TRBJ2-7	many	TRBD1	TGCGCCAGCAGCCCCGGACAGGGGGCTGGAGCCTACGAGCAGTACTTC	CASSPGQGAGAYEQYF
TRBV5-5	TRBJ2-3	many	TRBD2	TGTGCCAGCAGCTTTTGGGCGGGGGGTGATTCGGGCACAGATACGCAGTATTTT	CASSFWAGGDSGTDTQYF
TRBV15	TRBJ1-4	.	TRBD1	TGTGCCACCAGGGGGGGGGACAGAGGAACTAATGAAAAACTGTTTTTT	CATRGGDRGTNEKLFF
TRBV2	TRBJ1-4	.	.	TGTGCCAGCCGCTCCGGGACGACCTCCACTAATGAAAAACTGTTTTTT	CASRSGTTSTNEKLFF
TRBV4-1	TRBJ2-2	.	.	TGCGCCAGCAGCCATCCTCAGGGGAACACCGGGGAGCTGTTTTTT	CASSHPQGNTGELFF
TRBV2	TRBJ1-2	many	.	TGTGCCAGCAGTGCGGAAGTAATTCGAGGCTACACCTTC	CASSAEVIRGYTF
TRBV4-1	TRBJ1-4	.	.	TGCGCCAGCAGCCCGACAGTGGGGGAAAAACTGTTTTTT	CASSPTVGEKLFF
TRBV3-1	TRBJ1-1	many	.	TGTGCCAGCAGCCCGACGCTAAACACTGAAGCTTTCTTT	CASSPTLNTEAFF
TRBV12-3/TRBV12-4	TRBJ2-7	.	.	TGTGCCAGCAGTACGGGACGTCCAGCCCTATACGAGCAGTACTTC	CASSTGRPALYEQYF
TRBV5-1	TRBJ1-1	.	.	TGCGCCAGCAGCCACTCCGCCCCTACAAAGGACACTGAAGCTTTCTTT	CASSHSAPTKDTEAFF
TRBV29-1	TRBJ1-1	.	TRBD1	TGCAGGGGGATTCGACAGGGGTTGGGCACTGAAGCTTTCTTT	CRGIRQGLGTEAFF
TRBV29-1	TRBJ2-7	few	.	TGCAGCGTTGAAGAAGGGCCGTATAGGGGCTCCTACGAGCAGTACTTC	CSVEEGPYRGSYEQYF